Below, one TCR beta chain is given with its context. This clonotype was detected many times. The antigen it binds to is not known. No per-base quality is available; no much larger clone lies one base away. These data are taken from a study of human T cells and chemical hapten exposure (dated by TCRdb to the early 2020s). Background on the whole study: Libraries were pooled for sequencing, and variation in per-sample TCR yields was attributed mainly to small differences in library volumes within the pool. The study tracked peripheral blood TCR repertoire changes in vivo during primary and secondary sensitization to the hapten diphenylcyclopropenone (DPC) in alopecia patients. From each blood RNA sample, both TCR alpha and TCR beta chains were sequenced. Study-wide findings and limitations: The number of TCRs above 1 in 1000 frequency did not change with DPC sensitization; there was no evidence of global repertoire structure alterations. After repeated subsampling, changes were observed in the strength of the expansion versus patch-test correlation and in the threshold at which the correlation became significant.

Per the germline V gene (reference sequence), LNHNV is the CDR1 and YYDKDF is the CDR2. CDR3 length: 16 amino acids, cysteine to phenylalanine. Only CDR3 DNA remains: 48 bases, in frame from the first base. Trimming removed 3 bases from V and 1 base from J, leaving 13 bases between the germline ends. Libraries were prepared through RACE. Sequencing used a NextSeq 500. During library preparation, unique molecular identifiers were attached to individual cDNA molecules so that TCRs could be counted quantitatively and reproducibly. The original pipeline was this. Samples had a median of roughly 87,000 TCRs, with a range from roughly 23,224 to 700,000. The Decombinator software suite was used to annotate the V, J and CDR3 of the TCR reads. For PS versus PT1 abundance plots, all samples were subsampled to the same number of TCRs (28,000). TCRs were defined as expanded if absent before sensitization and observed at least eight times at the 2-week time point. TCRdb took the public reads, trimmed them with fastp at Q25, ran MiXCR for clone calling and kept in-frame beta chains. Each CDR3 protein gets just one entry, which takes the most common genes and DNA from the rows behind it. TCRdb, rather than the study authors, made the V and J calls. For this sample the table gives about 130,000 distinct CDR3 sequences, of which roughly 9% were detected only once. The top ten hold around 1.7% of the sample.

Read against the paper, the sample's time point label means: healthy volunteer bleed at 2 weeks. Total RNA was extracted from unfractionated whole blood that had been collected in Tempus Blood RNA tubes. A few healthy volunteers were used as TCR sequencing controls and were bled at day 0, 2 weeks and 6 weeks. The clonotype was recovered from a male donor in good health. Some clones in this sample may be carry-over from other donors' samples. The rearranged chain carries TRBV15 and TRBJ2-1; the D call is possibly TRBD1 or TRBD2, each sharing 6 bases. Input material: whole blood. The CDR3 is CATSSLRGRSYNEQFF. The nucleotide sequence reads TGTGCCACCAGCAGCTTAAGGGGGAGGTCCTACAATGAGCAGTTCTTC.